The clone carrying this TCR beta chain was observed many times. These data come from a study of CD8+CD57+ T cells in acquired aplastic anemia. Only patients with CD8+CD57+ cell expansion on flow cytometry were chosen for sequencing. Genomic DNA, the template, was used for profiling of the TCR beta VDJ and CDR3. From the reads, TCRdb called clonotypes with MiXCR, one entry per CDR3 protein. This sample has approximately 150,000 distinct CDR3 sequences, with around 48% found just once. The CDR3 covers 14 residues. The V gene's germline CDR1 is SNHLY and CDR2 FYNNEI. Trimming removed 2 bases from V and 4 bases from J, with 11 bases in between.

This sequence was found in a human donor with aplastic anemia. This chain joins TRBV2 and TRBJ2-5; D is undetermined. Sample: sorted CD4+, CD8+, or CD8+CD57+ T cells (not recorded which) from PBMCs. The CDR3 reads CASSEWPSGETQYF. DNA of the CDR3: TGTGCCAGCAGTGAATGGCCCAGTGGAGAGACCCAGTACTTC.